This TCR beta chain emerged from a study of graft-versus-host responses after intestinal transplantation. Study-wide context: Induction using anti-thymocyte globulin, followed by tacrolimus and steroids for two to three years, was given to all recipients.

The starting material, graft tissue, was processed to release intraepithelial and lamina propria lymphocytes. Details on this clone: Antigen unknown.

Broader study findings: GvH clones detected in recipient marrow included some appearing first in ileum or blood.

The data were produced by immunoSEQ multiplex PCR, yet TCRdb's version contains in-frame clones alone and is incomplete. Of approximately 60,000 clones listed, around 90% were seen once; the top ten hold approximately 1.6%. The sequences come from ileum tissue, collected 350 to 400 days after transplant. The sequence derives from a human patient who received an intestinal transplant, so some T cells may come from the graft donor.

The CDR3 loop reads CASSLYDRLGETQYF. CDR3 nucleotide sequence: TGCGCCAGCAGCTTGTACGACAGGTTAGGGGAGACCCAGTACTTC. The J gene is TRBJ2-5, the V gene TRBV5-1; maybe TRBD1 (6 bases). In germline, CDR1 is SGHRS, CDR2 YFSETQ. Between the trimmed V and J ends, which lost 1 base and 5 bases, there was a span of 15 bases. There are 15 residues in the CDR3.